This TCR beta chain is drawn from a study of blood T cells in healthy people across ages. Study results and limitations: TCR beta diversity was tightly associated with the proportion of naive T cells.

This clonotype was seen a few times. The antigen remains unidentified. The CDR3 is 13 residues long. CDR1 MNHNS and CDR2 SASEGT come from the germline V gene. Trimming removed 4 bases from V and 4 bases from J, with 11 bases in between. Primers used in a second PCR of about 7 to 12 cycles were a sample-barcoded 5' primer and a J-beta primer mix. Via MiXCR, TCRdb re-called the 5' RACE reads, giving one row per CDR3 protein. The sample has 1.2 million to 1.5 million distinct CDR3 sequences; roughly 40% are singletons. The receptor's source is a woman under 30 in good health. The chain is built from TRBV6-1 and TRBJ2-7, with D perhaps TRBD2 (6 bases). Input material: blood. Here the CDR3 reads CASSGKGRYEQYF. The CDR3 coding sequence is TGTGCCAGCAGTGGTAAAGGGAGGTACGAGCAGTACTTC.